This is a list of T cell receptor beta chains from one sample in a study of T-cell reconstitution after alpha-beta-depleted transplantation in children. TCRdb reprocessed the PCR reads via MiXCR and lists one record per CDR3 protein. The data contain 500,000 to 750,000 distinct CDR3 sequences, 13% of them singletons. The sample was PBMCs, mostly from graft donor cells, taken 360 days after TCRalphabeta/CD19-depleted stem cell transplant. The origin of the receptors is a male patient between 10 and 17 years old who had a stem cell transplant for acute myeloid leukemia, so the T cells may come from the graft donor. The CDR3 runs from the conserved cysteine through the conserved F or W. The D gene is left open where the match is weak. Part of the rows lack a size; the others show once, few, many or a class for expanded clones.

d_call: NA; v_call: TRBV28; clone_size: NA; cdr3_aa: CAILWMGGHSNQPQHF
d_call: TRBD2; v_call: TRBV28; clone_size: many; cdr3_aa: CASSGRYRTGELFF
d_call: TRBD2; v_call: TRBV5-1; clone_size: NA; cdr3_aa: CASSPPSGAYNEQFF
d_call: NA; v_call: TRBV11-3; clone_size: many; cdr3_aa: CASSLGGNLAYEQYF
d_call: TRBD2; v_call: TRBV18; clone_size: many; cdr3_aa: CASSPIRTSEFNEQFF
d_call: TRBD2; v_call: TRBV6-4; clone_size: few; cdr3_aa: CASSAQAGGTYEQYF
d_call: NA; v_call: TRBV11-2; clone_size: NA; cdr3_aa: CASSLREVTEAFF
d_call: NA; v_call: TRBV6-5; clone_size: many; cdr3_aa: CASSYSAGGTEAFF
d_call: NA; v_call: TRBV11-2; clone_size: NA; cdr3_aa: CASSRDTGRDEQFF
d_call: TRBD2; v_call: TRBV20-1; clone_size: NA; cdr3_aa: CSASLAHLAGEQETQYF
d_call: NA; v_call: TRBV6-5; clone_size: NA; cdr3_aa: CASSYRQPISGNTIYF
d_call: NA; v_call: TRBV5-5; clone_size: NA; cdr3_aa: CASSPLGSPYNEQFF
d_call: TRBD2; v_call: TRBV15; clone_size: NA; cdr3_aa: CATSTGLAGDSYEQYF
d_call: NA; v_call: TRBV3-1; clone_size: many; cdr3_aa: CASSQDGRGANEKLFF
d_call: NA; v_call: TRBV9; clone_size: few; cdr3_aa: CASSVEADAYNEQFF
d_call: TRBD2; v_call: TRBV19; clone_size: few; cdr3_aa: CASSILAGKGYNEQFF
d_call: TRBD2; v_call: TRBV29-1; clone_size: many; cdr3_aa: CSVGYGGATDTQYF
d_call: NA; v_call: TRBV6-2/TRBV6-3; clone_size: NA; cdr3_aa: CASTRSLSGNQPQHF
d_call: TRBD1; v_call: TRBV7-2; clone_size: NA; cdr3_aa: CASTDRGRYEQYF
d_call: NA; v_call: TRBV28; clone_size: few; cdr3_aa: CASSLWGPQQEAFF
d_call: NA; v_call: TRBV7-3; clone_size: few; cdr3_aa: CASSLIPPPQDTQYF
d_call: NA; v_call: TRBV28; clone_size: NA; cdr3_aa: CASSLRGLNTEAFF
d_call: NA; v_call: TRBV10-3; clone_size: many; cdr3_aa: CAISGHNEKLFF
d_call: NA; v_call: TRBV5-1; clone_size: few; cdr3_aa: CASSLVAAWDNEQFF
d_call: NA; v_call: TRBV29-1; clone_size: many; cdr3_aa: CSVVPRQETQYF
d_call: NA; v_call: TRBV5-1; clone_size: many; cdr3_aa: CASSLAKAQGFSGANVLTF
d_call: NA; v_call: TRBV6-5; clone_size: NA; cdr3_aa: CASSSLGLRDTQYF
d_call: NA; v_call: TRBV21-1; clone_size: few; cdr3_aa: CASSPPEQFF
d_call: NA; v_call: TRBV20-1; clone_size: NA; cdr3_aa: CSANYYEQYF
d_call: NA; v_call: TRBV24-1; clone_size: few; cdr3_aa: CATSDPRGIRVHEQFF
d_call: NA; v_call: TRBV16; clone_size: NA; cdr3_aa: CASSHGANTEAFF
d_call: NA; v_call: TRBV20-1; clone_size: few; cdr3_aa: CSAYRLSIYNEQFF
d_call: NA; v_call: TRBV6-1; clone_size: few; cdr3_aa: CASSLGLAGTETQYF
d_call: NA; v_call: TRBV12-3/TRBV12-4; clone_size: few; cdr3_aa: CASTLGSPATFPQYF
d_call: TRBD1; v_call: TRBV29-1; clone_size: many; cdr3_aa: CSVATGGGTQYF
d_call: TRBD1; v_call: TRBV20-1; clone_size: many; cdr3_aa: CSAPTGHEQYF